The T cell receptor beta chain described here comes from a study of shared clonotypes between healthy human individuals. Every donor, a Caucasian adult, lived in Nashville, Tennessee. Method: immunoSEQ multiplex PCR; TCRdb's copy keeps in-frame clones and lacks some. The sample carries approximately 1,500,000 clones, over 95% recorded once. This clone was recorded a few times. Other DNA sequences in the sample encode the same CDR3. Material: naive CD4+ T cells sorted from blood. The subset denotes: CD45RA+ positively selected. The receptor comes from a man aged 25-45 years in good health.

The CDR3 reads CASSESGGYTF. The DNA of the CDR3 is TGTGCCAGCAGTGAATCTGGTGGCTACACCTTC. J is TRBJ1-2 and V is TRBV25-1; D gene unclear. V was pared by 1 base and J by 7 bases, with 4 bases between. The CDR3 has 11 residues. From germline, CDR1 is MGHDK and CDR2 SYGVNS.